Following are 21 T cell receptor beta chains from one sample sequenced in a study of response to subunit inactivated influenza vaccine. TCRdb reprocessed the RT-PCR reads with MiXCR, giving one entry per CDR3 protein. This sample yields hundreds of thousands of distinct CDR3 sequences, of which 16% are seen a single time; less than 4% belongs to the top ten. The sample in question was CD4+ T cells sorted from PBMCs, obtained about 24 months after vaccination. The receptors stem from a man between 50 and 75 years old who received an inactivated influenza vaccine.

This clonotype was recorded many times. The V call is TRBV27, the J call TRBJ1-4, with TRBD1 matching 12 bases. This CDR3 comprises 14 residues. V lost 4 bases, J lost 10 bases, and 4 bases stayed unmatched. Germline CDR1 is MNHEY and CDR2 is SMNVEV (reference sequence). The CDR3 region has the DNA TGTGCCAGCAGTTCGGGACAGGGGGCGGGAAAACTGTTTTTT. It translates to CASSSGQGAGKLFF.

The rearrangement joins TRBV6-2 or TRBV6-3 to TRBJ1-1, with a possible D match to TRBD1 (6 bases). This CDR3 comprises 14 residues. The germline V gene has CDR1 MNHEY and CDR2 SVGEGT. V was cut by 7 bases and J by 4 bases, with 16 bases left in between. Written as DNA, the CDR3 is TGTGCCAGCATCGAGAGGGGGGCATTCACTGAAGCTTTCTTT. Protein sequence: CASIERGAFTEAFF.

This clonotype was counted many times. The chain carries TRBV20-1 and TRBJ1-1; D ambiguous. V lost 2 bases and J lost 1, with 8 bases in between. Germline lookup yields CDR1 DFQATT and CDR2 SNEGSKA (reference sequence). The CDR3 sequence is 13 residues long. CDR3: CSARNSWNTEAFF. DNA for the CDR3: TGCAGTGCTAGAAATAGTTGGAACACTGAAGCTTTCTTT.

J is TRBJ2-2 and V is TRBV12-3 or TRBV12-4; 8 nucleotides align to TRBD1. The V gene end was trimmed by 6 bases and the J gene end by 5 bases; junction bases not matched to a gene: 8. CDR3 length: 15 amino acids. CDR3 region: CASRPTGERTGELFF. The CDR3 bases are TGTGCCAGCAGGCCGACAGGGGAGAGGACCGGGGAGCTGTTTTTT.

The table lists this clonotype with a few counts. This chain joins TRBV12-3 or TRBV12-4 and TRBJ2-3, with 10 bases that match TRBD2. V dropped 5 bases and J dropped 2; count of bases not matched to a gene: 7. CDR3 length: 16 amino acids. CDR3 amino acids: CASSPGLASLTDTQYF. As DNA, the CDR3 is TGTGCCAGCAGTCCGGGACTAGCGAGCCTCACAGATACGCAGTATTTT.

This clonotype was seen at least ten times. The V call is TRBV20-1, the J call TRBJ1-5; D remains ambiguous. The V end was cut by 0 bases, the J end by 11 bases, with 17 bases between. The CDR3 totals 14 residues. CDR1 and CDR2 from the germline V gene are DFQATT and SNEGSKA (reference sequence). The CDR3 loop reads CSARDMLGGQAQHF. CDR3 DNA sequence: TGCAGTGCTAGAGATATGCTCGGCGGGCAGGCCCAGCATTTT.

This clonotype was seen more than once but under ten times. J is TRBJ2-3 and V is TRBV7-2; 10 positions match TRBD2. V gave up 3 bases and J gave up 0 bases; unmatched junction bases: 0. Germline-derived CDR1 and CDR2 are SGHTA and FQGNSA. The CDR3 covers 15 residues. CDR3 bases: TGTGCCAGCAGCTTTAGCGGGGGGAGCACAGATACGCAGTATTTT. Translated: CASSFSGGSTDTQYF.

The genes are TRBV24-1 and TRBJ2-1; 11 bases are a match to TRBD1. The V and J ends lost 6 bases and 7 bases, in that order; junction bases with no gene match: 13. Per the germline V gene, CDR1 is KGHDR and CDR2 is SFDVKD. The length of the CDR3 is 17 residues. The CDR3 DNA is TGTGCCACCAGTCCGGGGCCTTTCGGGACAGGGGGAAATGAGCAGTTCTTC. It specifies CATSPGPFGTGGNEQFF.

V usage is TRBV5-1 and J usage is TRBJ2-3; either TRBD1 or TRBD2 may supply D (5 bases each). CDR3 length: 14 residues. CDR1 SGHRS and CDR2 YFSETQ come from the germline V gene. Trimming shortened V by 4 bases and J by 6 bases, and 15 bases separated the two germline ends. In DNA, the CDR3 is TGCGCCAGCAGCATTGGACACGGGGCGGATACGCAGTATTTT. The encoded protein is CASSIGHGADTQYF.

CDR3 sequence reads: CASSGRFHEQYF. CDR3 coding DNA: TGTGCCAGCAGTGGGAGGTTCCACGAGCAGTACTTC. The chain links TRBV28 to TRBJ2-7; maybe TRBD2 (6 bases). The V end lost 5 bases, the J end lost 5 bases, and 10 bases lay between the germline ends. The germline V gene has CDR1 MDHEN and CDR2 SYDVKM. The CDR3 runs to 12 residues.

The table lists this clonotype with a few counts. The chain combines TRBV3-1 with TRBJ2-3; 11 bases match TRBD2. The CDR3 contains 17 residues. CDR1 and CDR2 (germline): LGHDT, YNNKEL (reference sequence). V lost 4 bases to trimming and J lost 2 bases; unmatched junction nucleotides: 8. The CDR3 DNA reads TGTGCCAGCAGCCCTGGGACTAGCGGTACAATCACAGATACGCAGTATTTT. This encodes CASSPGTSGTITDTQYF.

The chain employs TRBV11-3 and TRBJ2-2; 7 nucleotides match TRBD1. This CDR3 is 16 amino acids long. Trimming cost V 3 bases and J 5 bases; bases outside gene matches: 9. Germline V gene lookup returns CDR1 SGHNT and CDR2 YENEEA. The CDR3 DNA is TGTGCCAGCAGCTTGTCAGGGGGATCAAGAACCGGGGAGCTGTTTTTT. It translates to CASSLSGGSRTGELFF.

In DNA form, the CDR3 reads TGTGCCAGTAGTATGGAGCGAGTCTCTGGAAACACCATATATTTT. This translates into CASSMERVSGNTIYF. The gene calls are TRBV19 and TRBJ1-3; D gene unclear. CDR1 LNHDA and CDR2 SQIVND come from the germline V gene (reference sequence). V lost 3 bases to trimming and J lost 0 bases, with 9 bases between them. This CDR3 has 15 amino acids.

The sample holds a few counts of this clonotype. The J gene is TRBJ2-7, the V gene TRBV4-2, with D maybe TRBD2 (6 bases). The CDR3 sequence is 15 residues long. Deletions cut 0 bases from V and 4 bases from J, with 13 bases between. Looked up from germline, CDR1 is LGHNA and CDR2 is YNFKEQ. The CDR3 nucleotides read TGTGCCAGCAGCCAAGATCTGAATAGCGGATACGAGCAGTACTTC. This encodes CASSQDLNSGYEQYF.

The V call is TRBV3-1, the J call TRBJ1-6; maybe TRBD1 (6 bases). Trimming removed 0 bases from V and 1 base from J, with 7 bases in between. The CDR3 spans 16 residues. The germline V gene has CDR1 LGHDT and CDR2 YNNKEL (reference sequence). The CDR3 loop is CASSQDQGSYNSPLHF. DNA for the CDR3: TGTGCCAGCAGCCAAGATCAGGGGTCCTATAATTCACCCCTCCACTTT.

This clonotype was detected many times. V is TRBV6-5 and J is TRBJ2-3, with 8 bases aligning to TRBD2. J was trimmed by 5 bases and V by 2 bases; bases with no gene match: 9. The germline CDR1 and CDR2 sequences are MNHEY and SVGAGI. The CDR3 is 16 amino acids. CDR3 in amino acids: CASSYITGGRGDTQYF. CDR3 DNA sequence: TGTGCCAGCAGTTACATTACGGGAGGGCGAGGAGATACGCAGTATTTT.

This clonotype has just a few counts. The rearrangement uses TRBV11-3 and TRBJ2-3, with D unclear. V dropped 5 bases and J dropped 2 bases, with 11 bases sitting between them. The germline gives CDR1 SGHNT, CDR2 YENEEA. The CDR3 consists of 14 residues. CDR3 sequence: CASSKSHITDTQYF. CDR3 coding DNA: TGTGCCAGCAGCAAGTCTCACATCACAGATACGCAGTATTTT.

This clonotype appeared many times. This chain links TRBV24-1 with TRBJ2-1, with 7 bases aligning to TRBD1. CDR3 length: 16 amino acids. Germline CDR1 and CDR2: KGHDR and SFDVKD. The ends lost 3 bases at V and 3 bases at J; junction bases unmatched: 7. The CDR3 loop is CATSDVGAGGYNEQFF. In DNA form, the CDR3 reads TGTGCCACCAGTGATGTCGGTGCAGGGGGCTACAATGAGCAGTTCTTC.

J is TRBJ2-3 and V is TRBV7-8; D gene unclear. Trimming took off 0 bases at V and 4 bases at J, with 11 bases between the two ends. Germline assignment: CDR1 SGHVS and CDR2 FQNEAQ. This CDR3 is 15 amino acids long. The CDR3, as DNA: TGTGCCAGCAGCTTAGCTCGGCTAGAGCCAGATACGCAGTATTTT. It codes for CASSLARLEPDTQYF.

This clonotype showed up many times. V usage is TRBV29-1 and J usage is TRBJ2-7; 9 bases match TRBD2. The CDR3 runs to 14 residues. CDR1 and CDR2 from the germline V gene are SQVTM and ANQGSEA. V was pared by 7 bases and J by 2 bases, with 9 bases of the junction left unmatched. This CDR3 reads CSAKSGRPPYEQYF. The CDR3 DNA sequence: TGCAGCGCAAAGAGCGGGAGGCCCCCCTACGAGCAGTACTTC.

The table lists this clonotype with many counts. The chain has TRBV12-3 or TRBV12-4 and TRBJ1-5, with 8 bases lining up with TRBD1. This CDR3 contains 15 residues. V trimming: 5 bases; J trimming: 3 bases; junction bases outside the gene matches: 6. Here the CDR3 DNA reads TGTGCCAGCAGTCCCGGACAGGGCCCCAATCAGCCCCAGCATTTT. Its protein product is CASSPGQGPNQPQHF.